This passage covers 18 T cell receptor beta chains from one sample sequenced in a study of T-cell reconstitution after alpha-beta-depleted transplantation in children. Researchers prepared the TCRbeta library using unique molecular identifiers, the study reports. MiXCR, run by TCRdb on the PCR reads, gives a single entry per CDR3 protein. The table lists over 550,000 distinct CDR3 sequences, 8% to 11% of them singletons. Sequencing was performed on PBMCs from the stem cell graft donor, taken from the stem cell graft. These receptor sequences come from a human donor who donated a stem cell graft to a child with acute myeloid leukemia.

This clonotype appeared many times. V gene TRBV4-1 combines with J gene TRBJ1-1, with 12 bases matching TRBD1. Per the germline V gene, CDR1 is MGHRA and CDR2 is YSYEKL. The CDR3 loop spans 18 amino acids. The trim removed 1 base at V and 1 base at J, leaving 7 bases unmatched. CDR3 loop: CASSQVPGQGARNTEAFF. CDR3 bases: TGCGCCAGCAGCCAAGTTCCGGGACAGGGGGCAAGGAACACTGAAGCTTTCTTT.

The chain uses TRBV2 and TRBJ2-1; possibly TRBD1 or TRBD2 for D (5 bases each). This CDR3 region has 13 residues. Germline CDR1 and CDR2: SNHLY and FYNNEI. The ends were cut back, 6 bases at V and 5 bases at J, with 11 bases in the middle. In nucleotides, the CDR3 is TGTGCCAGCAGACCGGGGCTTAACAATGAGCAGTTCTTC. Its protein product is CASRPGLNNEQFF.

This clonotype was counted between two and nine times. The rearrangement uses TRBV7-9 and TRBJ1-1; D gene uncertain. Trimming removed 7 bases from V and 3 bases from J, with 12 bases in between. This CDR3 is 13 amino acids long. The germline gives CDR1 SEHNR, CDR2 FQNEAQ (reference sequence). The DNA of the CDR3 is TGTGCCAGCACGCCCACTGGGGACACTGAAGCTTTCTTT. Translating gives CASTPTGDTEAFF.

This clonotype was observed a handful of times. The CDR3 loop is CASGLNPGRLYGYTF. DNA for the CDR3: TGTGCTAGTGGTTTGAATCCGGGACGGCTCTATGGCTACACCTTC. The chain joins TRBV12-5 to TRBJ1-2; possible D gene TRBD1, 5 bases. Trimming shortened V by 2 bases and J by 4 bases, and 14 bases separated the two germline ends. Germline V gene lookup returns CDR1 LGHNT and CDR2 FRNRAP. This CDR3 is built from 15 residues.

The table lists this clonotype with a few counts. The chain is built from TRBV7-2 and TRBJ2-1, with 8 positions matching TRBD2. With 3 bases clipped from V and 6 bases from J, the junction kept 7 bases outside the gene matches. Germline lookup yields CDR1 SGHTA and CDR2 FQGNSA. The CDR3 length is 15 residues. The CDR3 spells CASSFSLAESNEQFF. CDR3 bases: TGTGCCAGCAGCTTTTCACTAGCGGAAAGCAATGAGCAGTTCTTC.

In its sample, this clonotype was seen many times. The rearrangement uses TRBV5-6 and TRBJ2-1; TRBD1 matches at 7 bases. V shed 0 bases, J shed 15 bases, and the junction held 6 bases outside the gene matches. The CDR3 spans 12 residues. Germline V gene lookup returns CDR1 SGHDT and CDR2 YYEEEE. The CDR3 protein is CASSLGDRVWFF. CDR3 nucleotides: TGTGCCAGCAGCTTGGGCGACAGGGTATGGTTCTTC.

This clonotype was observed at least ten times. The chain employs TRBV25-1 and TRBJ2-7; the D gene is possibly TRBD2 (6 bases). The CDR3 length is 11 residues. Germline CDR1 MGHDK, CDR2 SYGVNS. The V gene lost 6 bases and the J gene lost 7 bases, with 10 bases spanning the gap. The DNA of the CDR3 is TGTGCCAGCAGCCCCCTAGCGGAGCAGTACTTC. Translated: CASSPLAEQYF.

This clonotype was seen only a few times. The chain has TRBV5-1 and TRBJ2-7; 10 nucleotides match TRBD1. V lost 10 bases to trimming and J lost 6 bases; unmatched junction nucleotides: 10. Looked up from germline, CDR1 is SGHRS and CDR2 is YFSETQ. This CDR3 has 13 amino acids. DNA of the CDR3: TGCGCCTCCTTTTCCGGGGACAGGGGCGAGCAGTACTTC. Translated, it gives CASFSGDRGEQYF.

This sequence joins TRBV28 and TRBJ2-7; D possibly uses TRBD1 or TRBD2 (5 bases each). This CDR3 is 16 amino acids long. Germline assignment: CDR1 MDHEN and CDR2 SYDVKM. V was shortened by 3 bases and J by 2 bases, with 17 bases between the two germline ends. The CDR3 DNA reads as TGTGCCAGCAGTTTTCACCCGGGACGTCAGACCTACGAGCAGTACTTC. It codes for CASSFHPGRQTYEQYF. Combining the CDR3 with reference TRBV28 and TRBJ2-7 gives the whole variable domain DVKVTQSSRYLVKRTGEKVFLECVQDMDHENMFWYRQDPGLGLRLIYFSYDVKMKEKGDIPEGYSVSREKKERFSLILESASTNQTSMYLCASSFHPGRQTYEQYFGPGTRLTVT.

On this clonotype itself: As the CDR3 is not closed by the conserved phenylalanine or tryptophan, this likely results from a read error. The chain has TRBV5-4 and TRBJ2-3; perhaps TRBD2 as D (6 bases). Germline values: CDR1 SGHNT, CDR2 YYREEE (reference sequence). V lost 0 bases to trimming and J lost 2 bases, with 13 bases between them. CDR3 size: 16 residues. The CDR3 coding sequence is TGTGCCAGCAGCTTGGGGGGTAGCGGAGACACAGATACGCAGTATTGT. It yields the protein CASSLGGSGDTDTQYC.

In this sample, this clonotype turned up many times. The rearrangement joins TRBV29-1 to TRBJ2-2; D uncertain. The CDR3 consists of 14 residues. Germline loops: CDR1 SQVTM, CDR2 ANQGSEA. V was cut by 4 bases and J by 1 base, with 10 bases left in between. CDR3 loop: CSVGSLRNTGELFF. The CDR3 DNA reads as TGCAGCGTTGGATCGCTACGGAACACCGGGGAGCTGTTTTTT.

This clonotype showed up many times. This sequence joins TRBV5-1 and TRBJ2-7, with D possibly TRBD1 on 6 matching bases. The CDR3 sequence is 14 residues long. CDR1 and CDR2 (germline): SGHRS, YFSETQ. Trimming took off 3 bases at V and 3 bases at J, with 13 bases between the two ends. The DNA of the CDR3 is TGCGCCAGCAGCTCACAGGGTGCTATCTACGAGCAGTACTTC. Protein: CASSSQGAIYEQYF.

The chain links TRBV6-5 to TRBJ1-6; D is perhaps TRBD1 (6 bases). CDR3 length equals 17 residues. V dropped 1 base and J dropped 7 bases, with 17 bases sitting between them. Germline assignment: CDR1 MNHEY and CDR2 SVGAGI. The CDR3 here is CASSYYAGGAGNSPLHF. The CDR3 nucleotides read TGTGCCAGCAGTTACTACGCGGGGGGCGCCGGGAATTCACCCCTCCACTTT.

The DNA of the CDR3 is TGTGCCAGCTCGCCGACAGGGGTTCGTGAAAAACTGTTTTTT. Protein product: CASSPTGVREKLFF. V is TRBV18 and J is TRBJ1-4; TRBD1 agrees at 8 bases. Germline CDR1 KGHSH, CDR2 LQKENI. Trimming took 6 bases from V and 7 from J; bases not matched to a gene: 7. CDR3 length: 14 amino acids.

This clonotype was seen a few times. J is TRBJ2-5 and V is TRBV5-1, with D perhaps TRBD2 (5 bases). Trimming pared 4 bases from V and 5 bases from J, leaving 15 bases between. The CDR3 is made up of 14 amino acids. Germline V gives CDR1 SGHRS, CDR2 YFSETQ. The CDR3 protein is CASSGVGVWETQYF. CDR3 bases: TGCGCCAGCAGCGGGGTCGGGGTCTGGGAGACCCAGTACTTC.

This chain uses TRBV12-3 or TRBV12-4 with TRBJ2-3, with D uncertain. Trimming pared 6 bases from V and 8 bases from J, leaving 12 bases between. This CDR3 comprises 12 residues. DNA for the CDR3: TGTGCCAGCAGACCATCCTTGGGTACGCAGTATTTT. This translates into CASRPSLGTQYF.

The V gene is TRBV20-1, the J gene TRBJ2-1; tentative D call: TRBD2 (6 bases). CDR1 and CDR2 from the germline V gene are DFQATT and SNEGSKA (reference sequence). The CDR3 length is 13 residues. V was shortened by 7 bases and J by 4 bases, with 14 bases between the two germline ends. Here the CDR3 reads CSVTSSAYNEQFF. DNA for the CDR3: TGCAGTGTTACCTCTAGCGCGTACAATGAGCAGTTCTTC.

This clonotype was counted ten times or more. The V and J genes are TRBV20-1 and TRBJ2-3, with a weak D call TRBD2 (6 bases). V was cut by 5 bases and J by 3 bases, with 18 bases left in between. The CDR3 loop spans 15 amino acids. Germline-derived CDR1 and CDR2 are DFQATT and SNEGSKA (reference sequence). The CDR3 is CSALVGGDGTDTQYF. The DNA of the CDR3 is TGCAGTGCTCTCGTCGGCGGGGATGGGACAGATACGCAGTATTTT.